One sample yielded the 9 T cell receptor beta chains listed below, sequenced in a study of graft-versus-host responses after intestinal transplantation. The table came from immunoSEQ multiplex PCR; TCRdb's copy has only in-frame clones and leaves some out. Of 25,000 to 35,000 clones in the sample, about 85% are singletons; the top ten hold more than 9%. Specimen: PBMCs, collected roughly 68 weeks after intestinal transplantation. The receptors come from a human patient who received an intestinal transplant, so some T cells may come from the graft donor.

V is TRBV5-1 and J is TRBJ1-2; the D gene is possibly TRBD1 (6 bases). The germline V and J ends were trimmed by 6 bases and 4 bases, with 7 bases remaining between them. This CDR3 has 11 amino acids. Germline assignment: CDR1 SGHRS and CDR2 YFSETQ. Here the CDR3 DNA reads TGCGCCAGCACGGACAGCTATGGCTACACCTTC. Translating gives CASTDSYGYTF. Filled out from reference TRBV5-1 and TRBJ1-2, the complete variable domain reads KAGVTQTPRYLIKTRGQQVTLSCSPISGHRSVSWYQQTPGQGLQFLFEYFSETQRNKGNFPGRFSGRQFSNSRSEMNVSTLELGDSALYLCASTDSYGYTFGSGTRLTVV.

The chain has TRBV5-4 and TRBJ2-7; 8 nucleotides match TRBD1. Germline V gene lookup returns CDR1 SGHNT and CDR2 YYREEE (reference sequence). V was pared by 4 bases and J by 2 bases, with 5 bases of the junction left unmatched. The CDR3 totals 14 residues. The CDR3 spells CASSLGQGPYEQYF. The CDR3 DNA is TGTGCCAGCAGCCTTGGACAGGGCCCCTACGAGCAGTACTTC.

This chain joins TRBV4-3 and TRBJ1-1; the D is unclear. Germline CDR1 and CDR2: LGHNA and YSLEER. This CDR3 has 15 amino acids. Trimming took off 4 bases at V and 3 bases at J, with 15 bases between the two ends. The CDR3 loop is CASSPTPGEDTEAFF. The CDR3 DNA sequence: TGCGCCAGCAGCCCGACGCCCGGGGAGGACACTGAAGCTTTCTTT.

The genes are TRBV27 and TRBJ2-1; tentative D call: TRBD1 (5 bases). Per the germline V gene, CDR1 is MNHEY and CDR2 is SMNVEV (reference sequence). V was pared by 2 bases and J by 0 bases, with 5 bases between. This CDR3 spans 14 amino acids. CDR3 protein: CASSLDSSYNEQFF. The CDR3 nucleotides read TGTGCCAGCAGTTTAGACAGCTCCTACAATGAGCAGTTCTTC.

J is TRBJ1-1 and V is TRBV5-1, with D unclear. Trimming removed 0 bases from V and 0 bases from J, with 6 bases in between. The germline V gene has CDR1 SGHRS and CDR2 YFSETQ. There are 14 residues in the CDR3. The DNA for the CDR3 is TGCGCCAGCAGCTTGGAGGGAGTGAACACTGAAGCTTTCTTT. Translated, it gives CASSLEGVNTEAFF.

The rearrangement uses TRBV28 and TRBJ1-2, with 8 bases aligning to TRBD1. Germline CDR1 and CDR2: MDHEN and SYDVKM. V lost 4 bases, J lost 8 bases, and 15 bases stayed unmatched. The CDR3 runs to 16 residues. CDR3 sequence reads: CASSYSLRTGNIGYTF. The CDR3 DNA follows: TGTGCCAGCAGTTACTCCCTCCGGACAGGGAATATCGGCTACACCTTC.

The CDR3, as DNA: TGTGCCAGCAGTACCCGGGACAGGGGCAATCAGCCCCAGCATTTT. Translating it yields CASSTRDRGNQPQHF. The rearrangement uses TRBV6-5 and TRBJ1-5, with TRBD1 matching 9 bases. The CDR3 runs 15 residues. V gave up 5 bases and J gave up 2 bases; unmatched junction bases: 4. The germline V gene encodes CDR1 MNHEY and CDR2 SVGAGI.

This clone was seen a handful of times. V and J are TRBV4-2 and TRBJ2-6; unclear D gene. V was trimmed by 0 bases and J by 3 bases, leaving 9 bases between them. The germline gives CDR1 LGHNA, CDR2 YNFKEQ. This CDR3 is built from 16 residues. The CDR3 here is CASSQEVGSGANVLTF. The CDR3 DNA is TGTGCCAGCAGCCAAGAGGTGGGAAGTGGGGCCAACGTCCTGACTTTC.

The CDR3 loop is CAKTTGGAGRLGGYTF. Here the CDR3 DNA reads TGCGCCAAAACTACGGGGGGCGCGGGTCGACTGGGTGGCTACACCTTC. The J gene is TRBJ1-2, the V gene TRBV10-2; D is possibly TRBD1 (6 bases). Trimming removed 10 bases from V and 7 bases from J, with 28 bases in between. Per the germline V gene, CDR1 is WSHSY and CDR2 is SAAADI. The CDR3 extends over 16 amino acids.